Below are 19 T cell receptor beta chains sequenced from a single sample in a study of shared T cell receptors in the human thymus. The method was immunoSEQ multiplex PCR; TCRdb's version includes in-frame clones alone and lacks a portion of them. This repertoire shows almost 550,000 clones, around 78% found once; its top ten account for roughly 0.013%. Separately, the same data were catalogued under a study of human thymus T cells.

The source material was thymocytes. The receptors were gathered from a boy younger than two with a congenital heart defect.

This chain links TRBV28 with TRBJ2-5, with D possibly TRBD2 on 5 matching bases. The J call may be mistaken, given a closer DNA end match to TRBJ2-7. CDR3 length: 14 residues. Germline V lookup: CDR1 MDHEN, CDR2 SYDVKM. Here the CDR3 reads CASSLCPSEGEQYF. CDR3 nucleotides: TGTGCCAGCAGTTTATGCCCCAGCGAGGGCGAGCAGTACTTC.

Only one count was recorded for this clone. This chain links TRBV5-4 with TRBJ2-5; D is possibly TRBD1 (6 bases). The V gene lost 0 bases and the J gene lost 1 base, with 16 bases spanning the gap. The CDR3 runs to 17 residues. Germline V gene data show CDR1 as SGHNT and CDR2 as YYREEE (reference sequence). CDR3 sequence reads: CASSLGAPQGPQETQYF. Written as DNA, the CDR3 is TGTGCCAGCAGCTTGGGGGCCCCACAGGGACCCCAAGAGACCCAGTACTTC.

This chain links TRBV23-1 with TRBJ2-7; D perhaps matches TRBD1 (6 bases). TRBV23-1 is annotated as an ORF whose role is uncertain. Trimming took 8 bases from V and 0 from J, leaving 17 bases between them. This CDR3 contains 15 residues. Here the CDR3 reads CASARRGGTSYEQYF. As DNA, the CDR3 is TGCGCCAGCGCCCGGCGAGGGGGAACCTCCTACGAGCAGTACTTC.

Here the CDR3 DNA reads TGTGCCAGCAGCGTAGGGACAGGGGGCGAATACTCCTACGAGCAGTACTTC. It specifies CASSVGTGGEYSYEQYF. The genes are TRBV9 and TRBJ2-7; TRBD1 agrees at 11 bases. Germline V gene sequence: CDR1 SGDLS, CDR2 YYNGEE. Trimming at V came to 0 bases and at J to 0 bases, leaving 5 bases not matched to a gene. The CDR3 totals 17 residues.

V and J are TRBV14 and TRBJ2-7; no clear D gene. CDR1 is SGHDN, CDR2 FVKESK, per germline. This CDR3 is 13 amino acids long. V lost 1 base to trimming and J lost 6 bases, with 10 bases between them. The chain's CDR3 is CASSQGPVSEQYF. The CDR3 nucleotides read TGTGCCAGCAGCCAAGGTCCGGTTTCCGAGCAGTACTTC.

The table lists this clone with a count of one. This rearrangement joins TRBV5-3 to TRBJ2-6, with no clear D. TRBV5-3 is given ORF status, its function remaining uncertain. Trimming removed 2 bases from V and 1 base from J, with 10 bases in between. This CDR3 has 16 amino acids. CDR3 protein: CARSFPRWSGANVLTF. The CDR3 nucleotides read TGTGCCAGAAGCTTCCCTCGGTGGTCTGGGGCCAACGTCCTGACTTTC.

In its sample, this clone was seen once. The chain combines TRBV30 with TRBJ2-5; 12 positions agree with TRBD2. The J call may be mistaken, given a closer DNA end match to TRBJ2-7. The CDR3 covers 17 residues. The germline V gene encodes CDR1 GTSNPN and CDR2 SVGIG (reference sequence). The DNA of the CDR3 is TGTGCCTGGAGAGGGGGCTCTAGCGGGAGGGCCACCCACGAGCAGTACTTC. Translating gives CAWRGGSSGRATHEQYF.

This clone appeared once. The CDR3 loop is CSVFPSMGHKNTGELFF. CDR3 DNA: TGCAGCGTGTTTCCCTCCATGGGACACAAGAACACCGGGGAGCTGTTTTTT. The genes are TRBV29-1 and TRBJ2-2, with a possible D match to TRBD1 (6 bases). V shed 6 bases and J shed 1 base, with 21 bases lying between them. CDR3 size: 17 residues. Germline V gene lookup returns CDR1 SQVTM and CDR2 ANQGSEA.

This clone was seen only once. The chain carries TRBV7-2 and TRBJ2-5; 7 positions agree with TRBD2. CDR1 and CDR2 from the germline V gene are SGHTA and FQGNSA. J lost 1 base, V lost 5 bases, and 10 bases had no gene match. CDR3 length: 16 amino acids. In DNA form, the CDR3 reads TGTGCCAGCAGCGCAGCCGCCTGGGGGGGCCAAGAGACCCAGTACTTC. This codes for CASSAAAWGGQETQYF.

The sample holds one count of this clone. The chain couples TRBV28 to TRBJ2-7; D is possibly TRBD2 (5 bases). The CDR3 spans 11 residues. Germline assignment: CDR1 MDHEN and CDR2 SYDVKM. Deletions cut 7 bases from V and 6 bases from J, with 10 bases between. CDR3 sequence: CASIRGSEQYF. Written as DNA, the CDR3 is TGTGCCAGCATCCGGGGTTCCGAGCAGTACTTC.

The rearrangement uses TRBV6-4 and TRBJ2-2; possible D gene TRBD2, 5 bases. The length of the CDR3 is 16 residues. Germline CDR1 MRHNA, CDR2 SNTAGT. V shed 0 bases and J shed 1 base, with 9 bases lying between them. As DNA, the CDR3 is TGTGCCAGCAGTGACTCGCGGAGGTTGAACACCGGGGAGCTGTTTTTT. It encodes CASSDSRRLNTGELFF.

The chain uses TRBV18 and TRBJ2-1, with D possibly matching TRBD2 (5 bases). Germline V gene lookup returns CDR1 KGHSH and CDR2 LQKENI. This CDR3 region has 15 residues. V dropped 2 bases and J dropped 3 bases, with 11 bases sitting between them. CDR3 region: CASSPSLADYNEQFF. DNA of the CDR3: TGTGCCAGCTCACCATCCCTAGCCGACTACAATGAGCAGTTCTTC.

The chain carries TRBV11-2 and TRBJ2-3; TRBD2 might be the D (6 bases). Germline assignment: CDR1 SGHAT and CDR2 FQNNGV. V was pared by 4 bases and J by 2 bases, with 10 bases between. The CDR3 has 14 residues. Written as DNA, the CDR3 is TGTGCCAGCAGCTGCGAGGGACTCACAGATACGCAGTATTTT. It yields the protein CASSCEGLTDTQYF.

The rearrangement uses TRBV28 and TRBJ2-7; 7 bases match TRBD2. V lost 2 bases and J lost 2; bases outside the gene matches: 12. Germline V gives CDR1 MDHEN, CDR2 SYDVKM. The CDR3 runs 17 residues. CDR3 DNA: TGTGCCAGCAGTTTAGAGGGGCCTAGCGGTCAACCCTACGAGCAGTACTTC. Residues: CASSLEGPSGQPYEQYF.

The V call is TRBV6-1, the J call TRBJ2-5; 8 nucleotides line up with TRBD2. J lost 1 base, V lost 11 bases, and 3 bases had no gene match. CDR3 length: 12 amino acids. Germline CDR1 and CDR2: MNHNS and SASEGT. The CDR3 nucleotides are TGTGCCCGGGGGGGGCCCCAAGAGACCCAGTACTTC. It specifies CARGGPQETQYF.

The chain employs TRBV7-2 and TRBJ1-1, with TRBD1 matching 8 bases. CDR3 size: 13 residues. V lost 1 base and J lost 7; bases outside the gene matches: 2. Germline V CDR1 and CDR2: SGHTA, FQGNSA. The CDR3 sequence: CASSLGGQDEAFF. In DNA, the CDR3 is TGTGCCAGCAGCTTAGGGGGACAGGATGAAGCTTTCTTT.

This clone was found once. The rearrangement links TRBV15 to TRBJ1-2, with no clear D. CDR3 length: 18 amino acids. The V end lost 2 bases, the J end lost 3 bases, and 22 bases lay between the germline ends. The germline gives CDR1 LNHNV, CDR2 YYDKDF (reference sequence). This CDR3 reads CATSRHGPSRNWDYGYTF. DNA of the CDR3: TGTGCCACCAGCAGACATGGGCCCAGTCGGAATTGGGACTATGGCTACACCTTC.

This clone has a single count. V usage is TRBV9 and J usage is TRBJ2-3, with 11 bases identical to TRBD2. Germline V gene data show CDR1 as SGDLS and CDR2 as YYNGEE. Unmatched junction bases numbered 5, after V lost 5 bases and J lost 0 bases. This CDR3 comprises 16 residues. DNA of the CDR3: TGTGCCAGCAGAGGGACTAGCGGTCCTAGCACAGATACGCAGTATTTT. Translated, it gives CASRGTSGPSTDTQYF. Combining the CDR3 with reference TRBV9 and TRBJ2-3 gives the whole variable domain DSGVTQTPKHLITATGQRVTLRCSPRSGDLSVYWYQQSLDQGLQFLIQYYNGEERAKGNILERFSAQQFPDLHSELNLSSLELGDSALYFCASRGTSGPSTDTQYFGPGTRLTVL.

The chain has TRBV5-1 and TRBJ2-3, with TRBD2 matching 12 bases. Germline V lookup: CDR1 SGHRS, CDR2 YFSETQ. The CDR3 extends over 15 amino acids. Trimming cost V 4 bases and J 6 bases; bases outside gene matches: 6. This chain's CDR3 is CASSIRLAGVDTQYF. The CDR3 nucleotides are TGCGCCAGCAGCATTAGACTAGCGGGAGTGGATACGCAGTATTTT.